The source of this TCR beta chain is a study of control samples from healthy donors and cancer patients (TCRdb year 2020). The CDR3 sequence holds 17 residues, the cysteine and phenylalanine included. Only the CDR3 part of the read is kept: 51 bases, read in frame from the first base. The CDR1 and CDR2 encoded by the germline V gene are KGHSH and LQKENI. Germline trimming: 3 bases from V, 4 bases from J; junction bases outside gene matches: 5. Libraries came from the immunoSEQ multiplex PCR assay. The source is immuneACCESS, and TCRdb retained only in-frame sequences with V and J called. Part of the clones is not carried over; for the studies checked, unresolved V genes explain less than half of this, and the remainder is unexplained. The sample records just over 150,000 clones, 93% of which are singletons. 2% to 2.5% of the sample lies in the top ten. This clone was seen only once. The clone's antigen remains unknown. No base quality information exists; no much larger clone differs at one position.

The TCR was taken from a middle-aged man in good health. Recombination joined TRBV18 with TRBJ2-6; a stretch of 11 junction bases matches TRBD1. Sequencing was carried out using blood. The nucleotide sequence reads as follows: TGTGCCAGCTCACCCGGACAGGGGGCGCCGGGGGCCAACGTCCTGACTTTC. Translation gives CASSPGQGAPGANVLTF.